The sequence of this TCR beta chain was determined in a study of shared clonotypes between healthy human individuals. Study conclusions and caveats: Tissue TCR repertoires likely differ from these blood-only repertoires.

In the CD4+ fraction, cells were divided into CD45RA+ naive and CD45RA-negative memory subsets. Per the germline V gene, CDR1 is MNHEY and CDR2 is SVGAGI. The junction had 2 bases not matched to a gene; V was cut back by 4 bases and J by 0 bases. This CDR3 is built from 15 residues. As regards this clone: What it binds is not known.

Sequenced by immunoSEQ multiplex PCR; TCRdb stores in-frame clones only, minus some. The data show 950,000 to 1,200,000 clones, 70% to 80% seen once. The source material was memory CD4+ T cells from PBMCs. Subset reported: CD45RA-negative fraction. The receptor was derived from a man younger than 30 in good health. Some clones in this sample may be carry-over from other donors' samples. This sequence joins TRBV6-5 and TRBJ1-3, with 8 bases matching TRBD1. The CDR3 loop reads CASSWTGSSGNTIYF. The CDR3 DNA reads TGTGCCAGCAGTTGGACAGGGAGCTCTGGAAACACCATATATTTT.